One and the same sample provided the 8 T cell receptor beta chains below, sequenced in a study of blood T cell repertoires in COVID-19. Clones were sequenced by immunoSEQ multiplex PCR, and TCRdb holds only the in-frame ones, with some missing. The data show roughly 260,000 clones, 87% seen once. The sequencing input was peripheral blood. The receptors were sampled from a woman in her forties or fifties who had recovered from COVID-19.

This chain uses TRBV9 with TRBJ2-1; D perhaps matches TRBD2 (7 bases). Germline CDR1 and CDR2: SGDLS and YYNGEE. V was clipped by 3 bases and J by 2 bases, with 12 bases between them. The CDR3 runs to 15 residues. This chain's CDR3 is CASSEGGGAYNEQFF. The CDR3 DNA reads TGTGCCAGCAGCGAGGGAGGGGGGGCCTACAATGAGCAGTTCTTC.

V usage is TRBV11-3 and J usage is TRBJ1-1; D ambiguous. The CDR3 runs 14 residues. The V gene's germline CDR1 is SGHNT and CDR2 YENEEA. The V and J ends lost 1 base and 2 bases respectively, with 8 bases between them. The CDR3 region is CASSLVPGNTEAFF. CDR3 coding DNA: TGTGCCAGCAGCTTAGTGCCGGGTAACACTGAAGCTTTCTTT. Full variable domain (remainder filled in from reference TRBV11-3 and TRBJ1-1): EAGVVQSPRYKIIEKKQPVAFWCNPISGHNTLYWYLQNLGQGPELLIRYENEEAVDDSQLPKDRFSAERLKGVDSTLKIQPAELGDSAVYLCASSLVPGNTEAFFGQGTRLTVV.

The CDR3 DNA sequence: TGTGCCAGTAAAAGTCAGGCGGGAAGGCGGGCCGGGGAGCTGTTTTTT. This codes for CASKSQAGRRAGELFF. The chain couples TRBV19 to TRBJ2-2, with D tentatively TRBD2 (6 bases). The CDR3 runs 16 residues. Germline V CDR1 and CDR2: LNHDA, SQIVND (reference sequence). Between the trimmed V and J ends, which lost 7 bases and 6 bases, there was a span of 21 bases.

This clone has a single count. The chain joins TRBV7-2 to TRBJ1-2; TRBD1 agrees at 7 bases. The CDR3 sequence is 14 residues long. Germline V gene data show CDR1 as SGHTA and CDR2 as FQGNSA. V shed 4 bases, J shed 3 bases, and the junction held 5 bases outside the gene matches. The CDR3 nucleotides are TGTGCCAGCAGCTCCGGGACAGACTACTATGGCTACACCTTC. Its translation: CASSSGTDYYGYTF.

With regard to this clone: This sample includes further DNA sequences coding for the same CDR3. The rearrangement uses TRBV7-9 and TRBJ2-1; D unresolved. This CDR3 is built from 14 residues. V dropped 0 bases and J dropped 4 bases, with 7 bases sitting between them. Germline CDR1 SEHNR, CDR2 FQNEAQ (reference sequence). DNA for the CDR3: TGTGCCAGCAGCTTAGCGGGCAGTTACAATGAGCAGTTCTTC. Amino acids: CASSLAGSYNEQFF.

The gene calls are TRBV11-2 and TRBJ2-3; D is possibly TRBD1 (6 bases). V was clipped by 4 bases and J by 3 bases, with 17 bases between them. Germline CDR1 and CDR2: SGHAT and FQNNGV. CDR3 size: 16 residues. CDR3 DNA sequence: TGTGCCAGCAGCTATCGTCACAGGGTGCGGACAGATACGCAGTATTTT. It codes for CASSYRHRVRTDTQYF.

This chain joins TRBV6-5 and TRBJ1-2; D is unclear. Trimming stripped 0 bases from V and 0 bases from J, with 8 bases between. CDR3 length: 15 amino acids. Looked up from germline, CDR1 is MNHEY and CDR2 is SVGAGI. In DNA, the CDR3 is TGTGCCAGCAGTTACTCGTCTCGTACTAACTATGGCTACACCTTC. It specifies CASSYSSRTNYGYTF.

CDR3 protein: CASSLGGPNYGYTF. In DNA form, the CDR3 reads TGTGCCAGCAGCTTAGGGGGCCCTAACTATGGCTACACCTTC. The chain joins TRBV7-3 to TRBJ1-2, with D possibly being TRBD1 (6 bases). From germline, CDR1 is SGHTA and CDR2 FQGTGA. The V and J ends lost 2 bases and 0 bases respectively, with 7 bases between them. The CDR3 contains 14 residues.